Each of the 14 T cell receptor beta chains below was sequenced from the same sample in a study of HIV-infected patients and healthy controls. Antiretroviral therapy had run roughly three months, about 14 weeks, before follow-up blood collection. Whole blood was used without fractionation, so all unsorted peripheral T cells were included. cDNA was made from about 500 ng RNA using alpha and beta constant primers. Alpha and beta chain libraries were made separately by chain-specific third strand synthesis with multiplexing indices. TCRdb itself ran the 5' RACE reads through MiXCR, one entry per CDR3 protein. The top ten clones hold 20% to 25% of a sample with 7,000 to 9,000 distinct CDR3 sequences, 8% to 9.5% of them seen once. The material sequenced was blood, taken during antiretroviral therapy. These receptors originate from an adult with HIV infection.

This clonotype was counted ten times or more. The CDR3 DNA reads as TGTGCCAGCAGCCTCTCTGGAAACACCATATATTTT. Translating gives CASSLSGNTIYF. This rearrangement joins TRBV3-1 to TRBJ1-3; the D is unclear. The CDR3 covers 12 residues. The ends were cut back, 4 bases at V and 0 bases at J, with 1 base in the middle. Germline CDR1 LGHDT, CDR2 YNNKEL (reference sequence).

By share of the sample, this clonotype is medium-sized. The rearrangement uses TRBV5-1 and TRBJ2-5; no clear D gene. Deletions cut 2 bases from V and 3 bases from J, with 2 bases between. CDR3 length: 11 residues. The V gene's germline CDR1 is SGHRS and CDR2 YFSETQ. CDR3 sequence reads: CASSFKETQYF. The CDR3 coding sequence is TGCGCCAGCAGCTTCAAAGAGACCCAGTACTTC.

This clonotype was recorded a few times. In nucleotides, the CDR3 is TGTGCCAGCTCACCACCGACTAGCGGGAGAAATGAGCAGTTCTTC. This encodes CASSPPTSGRNEQFF. The J gene is TRBJ2-1, the V gene TRBV18, with 12 positions matching TRBD2. J was trimmed by 7 bases and V by 0 bases; bases with no gene match: 1. CDR1 and CDR2 from the germline V gene are KGHSH and LQKENI. The CDR3 covers 15 residues. The entire variable domain, with the rest obtained from reference TRBV18 and TRBJ2-1, is as follows: NAGVMQNPRHLVRRRGQEARLRCSPMKGHSHVYWYRQLPEEGLKFMVYLQKENIIDESGMPKERFSAEFPKEGPSILRIQQVVRGDSAAYFCASSPPTSGRNEQFFGPGTRLTVL.

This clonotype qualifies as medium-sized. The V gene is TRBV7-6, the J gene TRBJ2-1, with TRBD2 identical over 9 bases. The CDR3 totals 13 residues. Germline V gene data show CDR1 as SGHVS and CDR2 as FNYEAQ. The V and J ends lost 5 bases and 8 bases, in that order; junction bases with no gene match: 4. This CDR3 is CASSPSGAHEQFF. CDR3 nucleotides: TGTGCCAGCAGCCCTAGCGGGGCGCATGAGCAGTTCTTC.

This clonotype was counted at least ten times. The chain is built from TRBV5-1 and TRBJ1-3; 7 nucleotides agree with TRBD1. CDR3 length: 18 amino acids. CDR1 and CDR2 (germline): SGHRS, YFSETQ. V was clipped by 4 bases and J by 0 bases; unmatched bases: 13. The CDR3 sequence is CASSPVGQIFSSGNTIYF. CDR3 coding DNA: TGCGCCAGCAGCCCAGTGGGACAGATATTTTCCTCTGGAAACACCATATATTTT.

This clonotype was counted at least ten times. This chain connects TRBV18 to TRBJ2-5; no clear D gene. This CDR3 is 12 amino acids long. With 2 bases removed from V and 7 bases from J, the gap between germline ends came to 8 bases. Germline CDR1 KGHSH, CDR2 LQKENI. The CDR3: CASSPSLGTQYF. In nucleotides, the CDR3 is TGTGCCAGCTCACCAAGCTTGGGGACCCAGTACTTC. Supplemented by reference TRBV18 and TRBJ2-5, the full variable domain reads NAGVMQNPRHLVRRRGQEARLRCSPMKGHSHVYWYRQLPEEGLKFMVYLQKENIIDESGMPKERFSAEFPKEGPSILRIQQVVRGDSAAYFCASSPSLGTQYFGPGTRLLVL.

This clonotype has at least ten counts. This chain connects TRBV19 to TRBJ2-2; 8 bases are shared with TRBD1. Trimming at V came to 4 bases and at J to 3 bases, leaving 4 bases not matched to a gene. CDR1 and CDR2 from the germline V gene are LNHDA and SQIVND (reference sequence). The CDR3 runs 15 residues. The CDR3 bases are TGTGCCAGTAGTACAACAGGGGGTCACACCGGGGAGCTGTTTTTT. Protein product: CASSTTGGHTGELFF. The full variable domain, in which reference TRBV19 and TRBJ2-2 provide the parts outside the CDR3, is DGGITQSPKYLFRKEGQNVTLSCEQNLNHDAMYWYRQDPGQGLRLIYYSQIVNDFQKGDIAEGYSVSREKKESFPLTVTSAQKNPTAFYLCASSTTGGHTGELFFGEGSRLTVL.

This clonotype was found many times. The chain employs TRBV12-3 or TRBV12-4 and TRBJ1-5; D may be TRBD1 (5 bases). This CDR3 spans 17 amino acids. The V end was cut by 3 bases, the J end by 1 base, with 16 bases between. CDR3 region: CASSFSRWGTSNQPQHF. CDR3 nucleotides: TGTGCCAGCAGTTTTTCTCGTTGGGGGACGAGCAATCAGCCCCAGCATTTT.

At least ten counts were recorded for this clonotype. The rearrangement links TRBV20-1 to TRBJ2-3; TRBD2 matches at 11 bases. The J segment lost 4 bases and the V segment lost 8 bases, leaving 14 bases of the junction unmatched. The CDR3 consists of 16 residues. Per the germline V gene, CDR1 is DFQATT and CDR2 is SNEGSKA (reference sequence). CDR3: CSFYLRTSGRADTQYF. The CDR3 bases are TGCAGTTTTTACCTTCGAACTAGCGGGAGAGCAGATACGCAGTATTTT.

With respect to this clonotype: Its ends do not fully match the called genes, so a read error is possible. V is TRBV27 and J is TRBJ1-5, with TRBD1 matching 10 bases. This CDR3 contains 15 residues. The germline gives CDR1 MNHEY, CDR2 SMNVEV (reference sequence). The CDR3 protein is CASRGTGEFNQPQQF. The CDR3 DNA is TGTGCCAGCAGGGGGACAGGGGAGTTCAATCAGCCCCAGCAATTT.

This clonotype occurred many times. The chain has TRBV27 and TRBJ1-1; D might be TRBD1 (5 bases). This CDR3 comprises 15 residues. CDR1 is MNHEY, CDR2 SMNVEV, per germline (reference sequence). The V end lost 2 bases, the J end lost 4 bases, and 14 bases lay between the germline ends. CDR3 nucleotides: TGTGCCAGCAGTTTAATGGGACCTAGGACCACTGAAGCTTTCTTT. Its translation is CASSLMGPRTTEAFF.

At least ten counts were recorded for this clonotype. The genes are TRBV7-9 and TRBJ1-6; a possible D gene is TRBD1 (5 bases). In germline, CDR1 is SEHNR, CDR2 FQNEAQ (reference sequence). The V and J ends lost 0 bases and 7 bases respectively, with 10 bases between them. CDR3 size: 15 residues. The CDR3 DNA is TGTGCCAGCAGCTTAGCTGGGGCTCTCAATTCACCCCTCCACTTT. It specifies CASSLAGALNSPLHF.

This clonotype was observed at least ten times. The CDR3 region has the DNA TGTGCCAGCAGTTACTCGCCGGGCTCCTTCCAAGAGACCCAGTACTTC. Its protein product is CASSYSPGSFQETQYF. The rearrangement joins TRBV6-5 to TRBJ2-5; D gene unclear. The CDR3 totals 16 residues. V gave up 0 bases and J gave up 1 base, with 12 bases separating them. In germline, CDR1 is MNHEY, CDR2 SVGAGI.

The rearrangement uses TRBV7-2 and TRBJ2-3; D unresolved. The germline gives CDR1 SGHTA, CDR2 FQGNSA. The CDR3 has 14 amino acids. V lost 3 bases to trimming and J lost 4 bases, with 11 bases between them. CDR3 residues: CASSFGRRADTQYF. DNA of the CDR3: TGTGCCAGCAGCTTTGGTCGTCGTGCAGATACGCAGTATTTT.